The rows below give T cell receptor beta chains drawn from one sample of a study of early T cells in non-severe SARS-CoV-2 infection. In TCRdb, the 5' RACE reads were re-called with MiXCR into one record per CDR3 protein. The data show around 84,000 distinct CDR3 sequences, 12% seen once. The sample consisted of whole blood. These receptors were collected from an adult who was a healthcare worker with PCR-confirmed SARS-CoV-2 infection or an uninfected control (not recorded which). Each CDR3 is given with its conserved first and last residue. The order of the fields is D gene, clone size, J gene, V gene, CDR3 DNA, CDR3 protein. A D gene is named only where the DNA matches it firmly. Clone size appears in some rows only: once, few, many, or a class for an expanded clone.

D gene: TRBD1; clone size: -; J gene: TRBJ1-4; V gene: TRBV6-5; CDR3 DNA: TGTGCCAGCAGTTATACAGGGGGTAATGAAAAACTGTTTTTT; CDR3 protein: CASSYTGGNEKLFF
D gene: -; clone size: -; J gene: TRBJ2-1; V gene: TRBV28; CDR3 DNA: TGTGCCAGCTGGGCCAGCTCCTACAATGAGCAGTTCTTC; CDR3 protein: CASWASSYNEQFF
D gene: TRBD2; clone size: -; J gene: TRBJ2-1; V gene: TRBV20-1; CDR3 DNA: TGCAGTGCGGCGCCGGCGGGGGGGCGGAATGAGCAGTTCTTC; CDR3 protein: CSAAPAGGRNEQFF
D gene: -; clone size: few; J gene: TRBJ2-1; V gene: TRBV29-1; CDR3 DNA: TGCAGCGGGCAGCGGAATGAGCAGTTCTTC; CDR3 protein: CSGQRNEQFF
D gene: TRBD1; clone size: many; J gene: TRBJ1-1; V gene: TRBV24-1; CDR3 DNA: TGTGCCACTCGCGACAGGGCCAATGAAGCTTTCTTT; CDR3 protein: CATRDRANEAFF
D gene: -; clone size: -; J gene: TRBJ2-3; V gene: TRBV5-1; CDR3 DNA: TGCGCCAGCAGGAACTCAGGGGCAGATACGCAGTATTTT; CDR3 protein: CASRNSGADTQYF
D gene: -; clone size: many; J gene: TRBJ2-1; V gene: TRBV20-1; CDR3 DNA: TGCAGTGCTAGACAGGGCTACAATGAGCAGTTCTTC; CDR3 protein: CSARQGYNEQFF
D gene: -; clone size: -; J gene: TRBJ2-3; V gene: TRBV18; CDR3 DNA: TGTGCCAGCTCACCCTTGCAGGGTGCAGATACGCAGTATTTT; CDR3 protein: CASSPLQGADTQYF
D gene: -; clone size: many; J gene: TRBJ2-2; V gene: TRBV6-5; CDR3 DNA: TGTGCCAGCAGGCGGGACTCCTACACCGGGGAGCTGTTTTTT; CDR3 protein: CASRRDSYTGELFF
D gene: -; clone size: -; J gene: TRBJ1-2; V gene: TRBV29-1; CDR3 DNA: TGCAGCGCTGAGACTCTGAACTATGGCTACACCTTC; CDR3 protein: CSAETLNYGYTF
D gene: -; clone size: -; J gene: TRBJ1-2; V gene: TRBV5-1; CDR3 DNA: TGCGCCAGCAGCCCTCTTATGGGGCAGGAAGGCTACACCTTC; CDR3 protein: CASSPLMGQEGYTF
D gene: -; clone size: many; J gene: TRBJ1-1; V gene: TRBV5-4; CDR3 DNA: TGTGCCAGTAACCTTGGAGACCGGGGGAGCACTGAAGCTTTCTTT; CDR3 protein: CASNLGDRGSTEAFF
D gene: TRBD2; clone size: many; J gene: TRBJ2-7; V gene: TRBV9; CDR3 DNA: TGTGCCAGCAGCGTAGCTAGCGGGAGGACCCACGGCGAGCAGTACTTC; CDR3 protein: CASSVASGRTHGEQYF
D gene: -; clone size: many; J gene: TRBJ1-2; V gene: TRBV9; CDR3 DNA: TGTGCCAGCAGCTCCGAGAAAGAGGGCTATGGCTACACCTTC; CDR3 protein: CASSSEKEGYGYTF
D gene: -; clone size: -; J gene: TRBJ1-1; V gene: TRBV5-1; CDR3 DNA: TGCGCCAGCAGCTTGACCCCAGGGAACACTGAAGCTTTCTTT; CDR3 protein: CASSLTPGNTEAFF
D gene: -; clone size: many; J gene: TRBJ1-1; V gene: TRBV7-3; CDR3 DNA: TGTGCCAGCAGCTACGACGGGGGAAATGAAGCTTTCTTT; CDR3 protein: CASSYDGGNEAFF
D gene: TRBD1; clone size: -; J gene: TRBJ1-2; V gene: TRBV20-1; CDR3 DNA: TGCAGTGCCTCAGGGGGCGCAGATGGCTACACCTTC; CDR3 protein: CSASGGADGYTF
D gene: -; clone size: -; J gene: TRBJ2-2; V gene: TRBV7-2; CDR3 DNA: TGTGCCAGCAGCTTAATCTTAGGTCGCACCGGGGAGCTGTTTTTT; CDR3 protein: CASSLILGRTGELFF
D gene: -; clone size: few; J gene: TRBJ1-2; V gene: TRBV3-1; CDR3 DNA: TGTGCCAGCAGCCAAGTGGGGTCCTCGAGCGGCTACACCTTC; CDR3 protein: CASSQVGSSSGYTF
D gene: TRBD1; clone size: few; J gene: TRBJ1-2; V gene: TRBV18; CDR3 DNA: TGTGCCAGCTCAACGGACAGGGGCGGGTATGGCTACACCTTC; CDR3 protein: CASSTDRGGYGYTF
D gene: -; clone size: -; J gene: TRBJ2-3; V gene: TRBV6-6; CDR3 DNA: TGTGCCAGCAGTCAGCCTGGAGATACGCAGTATTTT; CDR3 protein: CASSQPGDTQYF
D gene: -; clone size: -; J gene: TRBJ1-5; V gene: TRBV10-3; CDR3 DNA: TGTGCCATCAGTGACTCGAATGGGGCTCCCCAGCATTTT; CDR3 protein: CAISDSNGAPQHF
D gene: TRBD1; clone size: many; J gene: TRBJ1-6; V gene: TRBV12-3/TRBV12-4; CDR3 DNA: TGTGCCAGCAGTCCCGGACAGGTTAATTCACCCCTCCACTTT; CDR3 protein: CASSPGQVNSPLHF
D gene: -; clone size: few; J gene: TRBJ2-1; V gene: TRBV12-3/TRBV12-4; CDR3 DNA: TGTGCCAGCAGTAAAAATGACAGGAATGAGCAGTTCTTC; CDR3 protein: CASSKNDRNEQFF
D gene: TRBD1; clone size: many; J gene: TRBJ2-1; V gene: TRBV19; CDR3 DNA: TGTGCCACCTCTGCCGGGACAGGGGTTTATGAGCAGTTCTTC; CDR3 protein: CATSAGTGVYEQFF
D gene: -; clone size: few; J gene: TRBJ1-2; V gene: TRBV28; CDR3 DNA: TGTGCCAGCCAGGGCCTTAGATACGGCTACACCTTC; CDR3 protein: CASQGLRYGYTF
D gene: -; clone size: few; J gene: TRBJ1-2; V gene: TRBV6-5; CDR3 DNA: TGTGCCAGCAGTTCCATGCCGGCCTCCTATGGCTACACCTTC; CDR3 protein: CASSSMPASYGYTF
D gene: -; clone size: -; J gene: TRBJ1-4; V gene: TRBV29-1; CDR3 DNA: TGCAGCGCGAGTAGGGACACAGCAACTAATGAAAAACTGTTTTTT; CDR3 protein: CSASRDTATNEKLFF
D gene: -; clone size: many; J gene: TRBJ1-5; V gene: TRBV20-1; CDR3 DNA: TGCAGTGCTATTTCCGGGCGCAATCAGCCCCAGCATTTT; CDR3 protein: CSAISGRNQPQHF
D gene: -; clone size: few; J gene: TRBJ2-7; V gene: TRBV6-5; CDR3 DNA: TGTGCCAGCAGTTACGGGGAGTACGTAGGCGAGCAGTACTTC; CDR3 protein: CASSYGEYVGEQYF
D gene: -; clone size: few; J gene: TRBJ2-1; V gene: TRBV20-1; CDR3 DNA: TGCAGTGCTAGAGATCCGTTCGGACAGAGCTCCTACAATGAGCAGTTCTTC; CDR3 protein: CSARDPFGQSSYNEQFF
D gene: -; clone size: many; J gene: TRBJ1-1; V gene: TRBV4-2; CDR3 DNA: TGTGCCAGCAGCCAAGAACGACCTGGGCGATTGAACACTGAAGCTTTCTTT; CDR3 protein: CASSQERPGRLNTEAFF
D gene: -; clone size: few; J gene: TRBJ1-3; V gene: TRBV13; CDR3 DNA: TGTGCCAGCAGCGCCAAGTGGCAGGATTACTCTGGAAACACCATATATTTT; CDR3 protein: CASSAKWQDYSGNTIYF